This is a list of T cell receptor beta chains from one sample in a study of identical twins. A single record per CDR3 protein comes from TCRdb applying MiXCR to the 5' RACE reads. The top ten hold about 1.5% of the sample, which has under 900,000 distinct CDR3 sequences, roughly an eighth seen once. The same sample was also studied in work on yellow fever vaccine responses in identical twins.

Sequencing was performed on PBMCs. These receptors all come from a woman in her late teens or twenties in good health. Both conserved end residues are part of each CDR3. A D gene is named only where the DNA matches it firmly. Clone size, where shown, is once, few, many, or a class for clones that have expanded.

CDR3,DNA,D,J,V,size
CASSQDRGLTNEKLFF,TGTGCCAGCAGCCAAGATAGGGGGCTGACTAATGAAAAACTGTTTTTT,TRBD1,TRBJ1-4,TRBV3-1,NA
CAISESPGTHEGAFF,TGTGCCATCAGTGAGTCGCCCGGGACCCACGAGGGAGCTTTCTTT,NA,TRBJ1-1,TRBV10-3,NA
CASSEVGGGPGYTF,TGTGCCAGCAGTGAGGTGGGCGGGGGGCCTGGCTACACCTTC,NA,TRBJ1-2,TRBV25-1,few
CASSLDRGLTYEQYF,TGCGCCAGCAGCTTGGACAGGGGCCTCACCTACGAGCAGTACTTC,TRBD1,TRBJ2-7,TRBV5-1,many
CASKQGLTEAFF,TGTGCCAGTAAACAGGGTCTCACTGAAGCTTTCTTT,NA,TRBJ1-1,TRBV19,NA
CASTPTGGTYYEQYF,TGCGCCAGCACCCCAACAGGGGGCACATACTACGAGCAGTACTTC,TRBD1,TRBJ2-7,TRBV5-1,few
CASTPGGTLGFEQYF,TGTGCCAGCACCCCGGGGGGGACGTTAGGCTTCGAGCAGTACTTC,TRBD2,TRBJ2-7,TRBV12-3/TRBV12-4,few
CASMGTSIQHF,TGTGCCAGCATGGGGACATCCATACAGCATTTT,NA,TRBJ1-5,TRBV6-6,few
CSVTLSGTPDEQYF,TGCAGTGTTACTCTTTCCGGGACTCCGGACGAGCAGTACTTC,NA,TRBJ2-7,TRBV20-1,NA
CASSLSLGSGNTGELFF,TGTGCCAGCAGCTTATCTTTGGGGTCGGGAAACACCGGGGAGCTGTTTTTT,NA,TRBJ2-2,TRBV7-6,few
CASRRGTEHFYEQYF,TGCGCCAGCAGGCGAGGGACAGAACATTTCTACGAGCAGTACTTC,TRBD1,TRBJ2-7,TRBV5-1,many
CASSGSSHKSSGNTIYF,TGTGCCAGCAGCGGCTCGAGTCACAAGAGCTCTGGAAACACCATATATTTT,NA,TRBJ1-3,TRBV9,few
CASSVQGDYGYTF,TGTGCCAGCAGCGTACAGGGCGACTATGGCTACACCTTC,NA,TRBJ1-2,TRBV7-8,NA
CASTLTDGVRGDTQYF,TGTGCCAGTACTCTAACCGACGGGGTAAGAGGAGATACGCAGTATTTT,NA,TRBJ2-3,TRBV19,once
CASSPLARPYNEQFF,TGTGCCAGCAGCCCACTAGCTAGACCCTACAATGAGCAGTTCTTC,NA,TRBJ2-1,TRBV12-3/TRBV12-4,few